This TCR beta chain was retrieved from a study of T-cell memory formation after mild COVID-19. Across the whole study: Clusters of TCRs were largely donor specific.

TCR alpha and TCR beta cDNA libraries carrying sample barcodes and UMIs came from 5'RACE with constant-segment primers. TCRdb used MiXCR to reprocess the 5' RACE reads, holding one entry per CDR3 protein. Seen here are tens of thousands of distinct CDR3 sequences, 9.3% observed once, and the top ten hold approximately 12%. Regarding the study as a whole: Day 15 to 85 contracting clones showed balanced CD4/CD8; later expanders leaned CD4+.

The CDR3 runs 14 residues. V lost 1 base and J 5 bases, leaving 11 bases between the germline ends. Germline V gene sequence: CDR1 SGHTA, CDR2 FQGNSA. About this clonotype: Its antigen is undetermined.

Sequenced sample: PBMCs or a T cell subset sorted from them (not recorded which). The receptor was isolated from an adult woman who had mild COVID-19 (a few samples of this study predate the infection). Cell type and time point are not known. The gene calls are TRBV7-2 and TRBJ1-2, with D unclear. The CDR3 nucleotides read TGTGCCAGCAGCTTAGAGGCCAGATCGTATGGCTACACCTTC. Its protein product is CASSLEARSYGYTF.